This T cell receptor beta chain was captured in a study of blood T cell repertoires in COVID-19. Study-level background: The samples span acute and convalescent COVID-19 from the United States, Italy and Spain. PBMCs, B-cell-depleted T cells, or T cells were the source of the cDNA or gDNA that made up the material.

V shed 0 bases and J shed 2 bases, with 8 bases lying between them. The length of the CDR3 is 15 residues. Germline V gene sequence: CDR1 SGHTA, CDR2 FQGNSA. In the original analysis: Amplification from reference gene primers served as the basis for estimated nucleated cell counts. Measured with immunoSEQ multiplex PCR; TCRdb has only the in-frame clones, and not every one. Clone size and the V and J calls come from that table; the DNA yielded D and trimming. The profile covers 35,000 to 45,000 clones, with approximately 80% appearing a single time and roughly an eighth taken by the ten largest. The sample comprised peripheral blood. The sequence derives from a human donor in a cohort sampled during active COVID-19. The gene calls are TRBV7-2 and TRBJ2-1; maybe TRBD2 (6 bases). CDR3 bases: TGTGCCAGCAGCTTAGCAGCGGGTACCTACAATGAGCAGTTCTTC. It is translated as CASSLAAGTYNEQFF.